A selection of T cell receptor beta chains follows, all from one sample in a study of cytomegalovirus exposure and HLA in healthy donors. Sequencing was performed with immunoSEQ multiplex PCR; in TCRdb, only in-frame clones are kept and a portion is missing. The data show approximately 140,000 clones, around 73% seen once. Specimen: PBMCs. These TCRs come from a human donor in good health. Each CDR3 is given with its conserved first and last residue. Fields, in order: clone size, J gene, D gene, V gene, CDR3 DNA, CDR3 protein. D genes are given only for firm matches. Size values are once, few and many counts, or a class for expanded clones, and some rows have none.

clone_size: -
j_call: TRBJ2-1
d_call: TRBD2
v_call: TRBV5-1
cdr3_nt: TGCGCCAGCAGCTTAACTAGCGGGAGCCCCCACAATGAGCAGTTCTTC
cdr3_aa: CASSLTSGSPHNEQFF

clone_size: -
j_call: TRBJ2-1
d_call: -
v_call: TRBV28
cdr3_nt: TGTGCCAGCAGTCCCGGACTAACGGCACTCGAGCAGTTCTTC
cdr3_aa: CASSPGLTALEQFF

clone_size: -
j_call: TRBJ2-6
d_call: -
v_call: TRBV27
cdr3_nt: TGTGCCAGCACAGTTAGGGGGACGTACTCTGGGGCCAACGTCCTGACTTTC
cdr3_aa: CASTVRGTYSGANVLTF

clone_size: -
j_call: TRBJ2-7
d_call: TRBD1
v_call: TRBV5-1
cdr3_nt: TGCGCCAGCAGCCCGGGACAGGGGCTTCCTAGCTCCTACGAGCAGTACTTC
cdr3_aa: CASSPGQGLPSSYEQYF

clone_size: -
j_call: TRBJ2-3
d_call: -
v_call: TRBV5-1
cdr3_nt: TGCGCCAGCAGCTTGCAGGGGTCGGGCACAGATACGCAGTATTTT
cdr3_aa: CASSLQGSGTDTQYF

clone_size: once
j_call: TRBJ1-5
d_call: -
v_call: TRBV19
cdr3_nt: TGTGCCAGTAGTCTAGTACAGGGTCGGGATCAGTCCCAGCATTTT
cdr3_aa: CASSLVQGRDQSQHF

clone_size: few
j_call: TRBJ2-7
d_call: -
v_call: TRBV9
cdr3_nt: TGTGCCAGCAGCCTTGGGGGACTCTCCTACGAGCAGTACTTC
cdr3_aa: CASSLGGLSYEQYF

clone_size: -
j_call: TRBJ2-7
d_call: -
v_call: TRBV5-6
cdr3_nt: TGTGCCAGCAGCTTGATGCACCGGTCAAGCTACGAGCAGTACTTC
cdr3_aa: CASSLMHRSSYEQYF

clone_size: -
j_call: TRBJ1-6
d_call: TRBD1
v_call: TRBV30
cdr3_nt: TGTGCCTGGAGAGCGACAGGGCGTAATTCACCCCCCCACTTT
cdr3_aa: CAWRATGRNSPPHF

clone_size: few
j_call: TRBJ2-7
d_call: -
v_call: TRBV13
cdr3_nt: TGTGCCAGCAGCTCCAACGGGACTCCCTACGAGCAGTACTTC
cdr3_aa: CASSSNGTPYEQYF

clone_size: -
j_call: TRBJ1-1
d_call: TRBD1
v_call: TRBV27
cdr3_nt: TGTGCCAGCAGGCGTTCAGGGGGCTCAGACACTGAAGCTTTCTTT
cdr3_aa: CASRRSGGSDTEAFF

clone_size: -
j_call: TRBJ2-1
d_call: -
v_call: TRBV7-5
cdr3_nt: TGTGCCAGAAGCTTAAGGGGCGGAACAGGGGGAGCGAATGAGCAGTTCTTC
cdr3_aa: CARSLRGGTGGANEQFF

clone_size: -
j_call: TRBJ1-5
d_call: TRBD1
v_call: TRBV19
cdr3_nt: TGTGCCAGTAGTATAGCAAAGGGGGCCGATCAGCCCCAGCATTTT
cdr3_aa: CASSIAKGADQPQHF

clone_size: -
j_call: TRBJ1-3
d_call: -
v_call: TRBV15
cdr3_nt: TGTGCCACCAGCAGAGATGGGACAATTGGAAACACCATATATTTT
cdr3_aa: CATSRDGTIGNTIYF

clone_size: -
j_call: TRBJ2-3
d_call: TRBD2
v_call: TRBV7-2
cdr3_nt: TGTGCCAGCAGGTCCCGGGACTACCCCACAGATACGCAGTATTTT
cdr3_aa: CASRSRDYPTDTQYF

clone_size: -
j_call: TRBJ2-1
d_call: TRBD2
v_call: TRBV2
cdr3_nt: TGTGCCAGCAGTCCGGGGGGGACCTACAATGAGCAGTTCTTC
cdr3_aa: CASSPGGTYNEQFF

clone_size: -
j_call: TRBJ1-1
d_call: -
v_call: TRBV6-5
cdr3_nt: TGTGCCAGCAGACTAAGACAGCGGGGTGACACTGAAGCTTTCTTT
cdr3_aa: CASRLRQRGDTEAFF

clone_size: -
j_call: TRBJ2-5
d_call: -
v_call: TRBV10-3
cdr3_nt: TGTGCCATCAGGAGTCAGGGGGGTGCAGAGACCCAGTACTTC
cdr3_aa: CAIRSQGGAETQYF

clone_size: -
j_call: TRBJ1-1
d_call: -
v_call: TRBV7-2
cdr3_nt: TGTGCCAGCAGTCCCTTAGGTTTGCGGACTGAAGCTTTCTTT
cdr3_aa: CASSPLGLRTEAFF

clone_size: -
j_call: TRBJ2-3
d_call: TRBD2
v_call: TRBV5-6
cdr3_nt: TGTGCCAGCAGCTTACTAGCGGGAGGGTGGGAAGATACGCAGTATTTT
cdr3_aa: CASSLLAGGWEDTQYF

clone_size: -
j_call: TRBJ2-5
d_call: -
v_call: TRBV28
cdr3_nt: TGTGCCAGCAGTTTATACCGCAGGGGCCAAGAGACCCAGTACTTC
cdr3_aa: CASSLYRRGQETQYF

clone_size: -
j_call: TRBJ1-3
d_call: -
v_call: TRBV7-7
cdr3_nt: TGTGCCAGCAGCTTCACCCTCTACTCTGGAAACACCATATATTTT
cdr3_aa: CASSFTLYSGNTIYF

clone_size: -
j_call: TRBJ2-1
d_call: TRBD2
v_call: TRBV7-2
cdr3_nt: TGTGCCAGCAGCCCCGGGGGGACTTCCTCCTACAATGAGCAGTTCTTC
cdr3_aa: CASSPGGTSSYNEQFF

clone_size: -
j_call: TRBJ2-1
d_call: TRBD2
v_call: TRBV5-6
cdr3_nt: TGTGCCAGCAGCTTGTCGGGGGGGCCCTACAATGAGCAGTTCTTC
cdr3_aa: CASSLSGGPYNEQFF

clone_size: -
j_call: TRBJ2-3
d_call: TRBD2
v_call: TRBV7-8
cdr3_nt: TGTGCCAGCAGCTGGGGACTAAACACAGATACGCAGTATTTT
cdr3_aa: CASSWGLNTDTQYF

clone_size: -
j_call: TRBJ1-2
d_call: TRBD1
v_call: TRBV7-9
cdr3_nt: TGTGCCAGCAGCCAAACCAGAGCGTCCAGGGGGGTCCCTAACTATGGCTACACCTTC
cdr3_aa: CASSQTRASRGVPNYGYTF

clone_size: -
j_call: TRBJ2-2
d_call: TRBD1
v_call: TRBV29-1
cdr3_nt: TGCAGCTACAGGACAGGATCCACCGGGGAGCTGTTTTTT
cdr3_aa: CSYRTGSTGELFF

clone_size: few
j_call: TRBJ1-2
d_call: TRBD1
v_call: TRBV30
cdr3_nt: TGTGCCTGGGATGGGACAGCCTACTATGGCTACACCTTC
cdr3_aa: CAWDGTAYYGYTF

clone_size: -
j_call: TRBJ2-7
d_call: -
v_call: TRBV13
cdr3_nt: TGTGCCAGCAGCCTGGAGCGTTCTTTCGAGCAGTACTTC
cdr3_aa: CASSLERSFEQYF

clone_size: -
j_call: TRBJ2-3
d_call: -
v_call: TRBV14
cdr3_nt: TGTGCCAGCAGCCAAGTGGCGGGATACACAGATACGCAGTATTTT
cdr3_aa: CASSQVAGYTDTQYF

clone_size: -
j_call: TRBJ2-5
d_call: -
v_call: TRBV2
cdr3_nt: TGTGCCAGCAGACGACAGCTCCAAGAGACCCAGTACTTC
cdr3_aa: CASRRQLQETQYF

clone_size: few
j_call: TRBJ2-7
d_call: -
v_call: TRBV29-1
cdr3_nt: TGCAGCGCGAGCACGGACTTGAGCTCCTACGAGCAGTACTTC
cdr3_aa: CSASTDLSSYEQYF

clone_size: few
j_call: TRBJ2-5
d_call: -
v_call: TRBV5-4
cdr3_nt: TGTGCCAGCAGCCTGGGGGGGGGCGGAATCCAAGAGACCCAGTACTTC
cdr3_aa: CASSLGGGGIQETQYF

clone_size: -
j_call: TRBJ1-2
d_call: TRBD1
v_call: TRBV4-3
cdr3_nt: TGCGCCAGCAGCCAAGAGTTGACAGGGATTCAAGCTTATGGCTACACCTTC
cdr3_aa: CASSQELTGIQAYGYTF

clone_size: -
j_call: TRBJ2-7
d_call: -
v_call: TRBV27
cdr3_nt: TGTGCCAGCAAGAAAGGGGGTCCCGGGACCTCTTGGGTGCAGTACTTC
cdr3_aa: CASKKGGPGTSWVQYF

clone_size: -
j_call: TRBJ2-2
d_call: -
v_call: TRBV19
cdr3_nt: TGTGCCAGTAGTATTTGGGGACTGGACGGGGAGCTGTTTTTT
cdr3_aa: CASSIWGLDGELFF

clone_size: few
j_call: TRBJ2-7
d_call: TRBD2
v_call: TRBV7-8
cdr3_nt: TGTGCCAGCAGCTCAGTACACTCTAGCGGGCACTCCTACGAGCAGTACTTC
cdr3_aa: CASSSVHSSGHSYEQYF

clone_size: -
j_call: TRBJ2-2
d_call: -
v_call: TRBV6-5
cdr3_nt: TGTGCCAGCAGAAAATATCCCGGGGAGCTGTTTTTT
cdr3_aa: CASRKYPGELFF

clone_size: -
j_call: TRBJ2-5
d_call: TRBD2
v_call: TRBV7-2
cdr3_nt: TGTGCCAGCAGCTTAGGACTAGCGGAGACCCAGTACTTC
cdr3_aa: CASSLGLAETQYF

clone_size: -
j_call: TRBJ1-2
d_call: -
v_call: TRBV4-2
cdr3_nt: TGTGCCAGCAGCCAAGATGGCAGGAACTATGGCTACACCTTC
cdr3_aa: CASSQDGRNYGYTF

clone_size: -
j_call: TRBJ2-7
d_call: -
v_call: TRBV6-5
cdr3_nt: TGTGCCAGCAGGGGTCCAGGCGTTTCCTACGAGCAGTACTTC
cdr3_aa: CASRGPGVSYEQYF

clone_size: -
j_call: TRBJ2-1
d_call: TRBD1
v_call: TRBV7-6
cdr3_nt: TGTGCCAGCAGCCGTCAGGGGGCCTGGGATGAGCAGTTCTTC
cdr3_aa: CASSRQGAWDEQFF

clone_size: -
j_call: TRBJ1-5
d_call: TRBD1
v_call: TRBV19
cdr3_nt: TGTGCCACGCAGGGGGCGTCGGGCAATCAGCCCCAGCATTTT
cdr3_aa: CATQGASGNQPQHF

clone_size: -
j_call: TRBJ1-1
d_call: TRBD1
v_call: TRBV28
cdr3_nt: TGTGCCAGCAGTCCGCCGGACAGGGGAGGGGGTGAAGCTTTCTTT
cdr3_aa: CASSPPDRGGGEAFF

clone_size: -
j_call: TRBJ1-1
d_call: -
v_call: TRBV5-1
cdr3_nt: TGCGCCAGCAAGAGCCTCACTGAAGCTTTCTTT
cdr3_aa: CASKSLTEAFF

clone_size: -
j_call: TRBJ1-5
d_call: TRBD1
v_call: TRBV23-1
cdr3_nt: TGCGCCAGCAGTCAACTGCGACAGGGACATCAGCCCCAGCATTTT
cdr3_aa: CASSQLRQGHQPQHF

clone_size: -
j_call: TRBJ1-3
d_call: TRBD1
v_call: TRBV7-9
cdr3_nt: TGTGCCAGCAGCTCATTCCGGGACAGGGGGCCTTATGGGAGAAACACCATATATTTT
cdr3_aa: CASSSFRDRGPYGRNTIYF

clone_size: few
j_call: TRBJ1-2
d_call: -
v_call: TRBV4-2
cdr3_nt: TGTGCCAGCAGCCAGACCAGACAGTACGATGGCTACACCTTC
cdr3_aa: CASSQTRQYDGYTF

clone_size: -
j_call: TRBJ1-2
d_call: TRBD1
v_call: TRBV18
cdr3_nt: TGTGCCAGCTCACCGGGGACAGGGGTCGGCTACACCTTC
cdr3_aa: CASSPGTGVGYTF

clone_size: -
j_call: TRBJ2-5
d_call: -
v_call: TRBV6-5
cdr3_nt: TGTGCCAGCAGCAACGTGGTTGGGAGGGAGACCCAGTACTTC
cdr3_aa: CASSNVVGRETQYF

clone_size: -
j_call: TRBJ2-1
d_call: -
v_call: TRBV7-9
cdr3_nt: TGTTCCAGCAGCTCCCCACAGCCTTCTCCCGGCAATGAGCAGTTCTTC
cdr3_aa: CSSSSPQPSPGNEQFF

clone_size: once
j_call: TRBJ1-1
d_call: TRBD1
v_call: TRBV27
cdr3_nt: TGTGCCAGCAGTCGACAGGGCCGGACTGAAGCTTTCTTT
cdr3_aa: CASSRQGRTEAFF

clone_size: -
j_call: TRBJ2-1
d_call: -
v_call: TRBV5-1
cdr3_nt: TGCGCCAGCAGCTTGGAGGGTTCTAATTTGGGGCGCACCTACAATGAGCAGTTCTTC
cdr3_aa: CASSLEGSNLGRTYNEQFF

clone_size: -
j_call: TRBJ1-4
d_call: TRBD1
v_call: TRBV7-2
cdr3_nt: TGTGCCAGCAGCTTTTCGGGACAGGGAACTGAAAAACTGTTTTTT
cdr3_aa: CASSFSGQGTEKLFF

clone_size: -
j_call: TRBJ2-7
d_call: TRBD2
v_call: TRBV7-2
cdr3_nt: TGTGCCAGCAGCTTAGGGGGACTAGCGGGAGTGAACGAGCAGTACTTC
cdr3_aa: CASSLGGLAGVNEQYF

clone_size: -
j_call: TRBJ2-5
d_call: -
v_call: TRBV5-4
cdr3_nt: TGTGCCAGCAGCTTGGCGGGGGAATTCCAAGAGACCCAGTACTTC
cdr3_aa: CASSLAGEFQETQYF

clone_size: -
j_call: TRBJ2-1
d_call: TRBD2
v_call: TRBV27
cdr3_nt: TGTGCCAGCCGCTTCCGGACTAGCGGGAGCGATGAGCAGTTCTTC
cdr3_aa: CASRFRTSGSDEQFF